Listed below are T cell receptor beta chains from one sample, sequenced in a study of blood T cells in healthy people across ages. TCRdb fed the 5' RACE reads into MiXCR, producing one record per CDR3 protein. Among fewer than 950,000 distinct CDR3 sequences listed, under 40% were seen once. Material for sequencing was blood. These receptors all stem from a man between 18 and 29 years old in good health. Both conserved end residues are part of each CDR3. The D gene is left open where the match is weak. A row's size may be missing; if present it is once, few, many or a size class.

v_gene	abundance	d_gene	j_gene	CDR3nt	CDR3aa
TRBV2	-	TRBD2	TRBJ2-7	TGTGCCAGCAGTGATATAGCGGGGGGCCCCTACGAGCAGTACTTC	CASSDIAGGPYEQYF
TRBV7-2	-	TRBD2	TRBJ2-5	TGTGCCAGCAGCATTACTAGCGGGAGGAACAATGAGCAGTACTTC	CASSITSGRNNEQYF
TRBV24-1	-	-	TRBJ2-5	TGTGCCACCAGTGATCGGATACAGGGAGAGGGCGAGACCCAGTACTTC	CATSDRIQGEGETQYF
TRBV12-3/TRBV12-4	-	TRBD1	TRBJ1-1	TGTGCCAGCAGTTTAACGGAGACCGGGACAGGGTTACCTTTCTTT	CASSLTETGTGLPFF
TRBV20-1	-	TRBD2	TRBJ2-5	TGCAGTGCCTTCTCACCCGGACTAGCCCGAGAGACCCAGTACTTC	CSAFSPGLARETQYF
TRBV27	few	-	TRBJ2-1	TGTGCCAGCAGTTTCGGTAGTTTCTCGGGCAATGAGCAGTTCTTC	CASSFGSFSGNEQFF
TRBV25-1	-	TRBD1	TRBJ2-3	TGTGCCAGCAGTGAATTCAGGACAGGGGACTACACAGATACGCAGTATTTT	CASSEFRTGDYTDTQYF
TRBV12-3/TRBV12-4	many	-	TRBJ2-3	TGTGCCAGCAGTCTTAGCGGAGATGCGGCAGATACGCAGTATTTT	CASSLSGDAADTQYF
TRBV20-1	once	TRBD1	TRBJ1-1	TGCAGTGCGCGAAGGGGGCGAGGAACGGCTGAAGCTTTCTTT	CSARRGRGTAEAFF
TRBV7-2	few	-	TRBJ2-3	TGTGCCAGCAGCTTAGAGTCGGCGCCCCACACAGATACGCAGTATTTT	CASSLESAPHTDTQYF
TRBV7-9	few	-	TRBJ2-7	TGTGCCAGCAGCTTACCCGAAGGGGAGGCAAACTCCTACGAGCAGTACTTC	CASSLPEGEANSYEQYF
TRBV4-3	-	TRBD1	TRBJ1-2	TGCGCCAGCAGCCGAGACGATACCGGGACAGGTGTCGTCTATGGCTACACCTTC	CASSRDDTGTGVVYGYTF
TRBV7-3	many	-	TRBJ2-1	TGTGCCAGCAGCTTAACCGGCGGTGAGCAGTTCTTC	CASSLTGGEQFF
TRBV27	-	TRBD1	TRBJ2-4	TGTGCCAGCAGTTTAAACAGGGGACGTGACATTCAGTACTTC	CASSLNRGRDIQYF
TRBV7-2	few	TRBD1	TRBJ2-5	TGTGCCAGCAGCTCCGGCCCCCAGGGGGCGAAGACCCAGTACTTC	CASSSGPQGAKTQYF
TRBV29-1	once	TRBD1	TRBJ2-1	TGCAGCGGCGGGACAGGGCGCGTATTGGAGCAGTTCTTC	CSGGTGRVLEQFF
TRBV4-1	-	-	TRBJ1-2	TGCGCCAGCAGCCATGATTACGGGGAGAACTATGGCTACACCTTC	CASSHDYGENYGYTF
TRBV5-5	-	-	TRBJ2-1	TGTGCCAGCAAAAAGGAATTGGGAAGAGGGGAGCAGTTCTTC	CASKKELGRGEQFF
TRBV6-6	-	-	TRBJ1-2	TGTGCCAGCGGCATGTTGAGACAGCCTTCTAACTATGGCTACACCTTC	CASGMLRQPSNYGYTF
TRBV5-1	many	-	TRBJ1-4	TGCGCCAGCAGCTTGTTAGACGGACGGAAACAACTGTTTTTT	CASSLLDGRKQLFF
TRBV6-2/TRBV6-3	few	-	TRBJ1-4	TGTGCCAGCAGTTACGCGGGATTGGAAAAACTGTTTTTT	CASSYAGLEKLFF
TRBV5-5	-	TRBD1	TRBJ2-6	TGTGCCAGCAGCTTGTCAGTGAAGACAGGGATGGCTTCTGGGGCCAACGTCCTGACTTTC	CASSLSVKTGMASGANVLTF
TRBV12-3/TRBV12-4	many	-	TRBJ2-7	TGTGCCAGCAGTTACACGGACGAGCAGTACTTC	CASSYTDEQYF
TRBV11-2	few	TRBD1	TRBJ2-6	TGTGCCAGCAGCCCACTTCGGGATTCCAGGGGGCGAAGATCTGGGGCCAACGTCCTGACTTTC	CASSPLRDSRGRRSGANVLTF
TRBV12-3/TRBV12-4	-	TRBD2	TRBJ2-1	TGTGCCAGCAGTTGGGAGGGGTACAATGAGCAGTTCTTC	CASSWEGYNEQFF
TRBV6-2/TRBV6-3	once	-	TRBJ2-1	TGTGCCAGCAGTTACGGGGGGTTCAACAATGAGCAGTTCTTC	CASSYGGFNNEQFF
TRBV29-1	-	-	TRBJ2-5	TGCAGCCACAGTTTGGGCACCATGGAGACCCAGTACTTC	CSHSLGTMETQYF
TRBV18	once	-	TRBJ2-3	TGTGCCAGCTCACCACTCCCCCCGAGCACAGATACGCAGTATTTT	CASSPLPPSTDTQYF
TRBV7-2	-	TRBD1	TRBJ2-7	TGTGCCAGCAGCCCAAACAGGGGGGATGAGCAGTACTTC	CASSPNRGDEQYF
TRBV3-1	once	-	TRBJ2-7	TGTGCCAGCAGCCAGCTGTCCGCCTACGAGCAGTACTTC	CASSQLSAYEQYF
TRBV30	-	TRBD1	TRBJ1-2	TGTGCCTGGAGTGTTGGGGACAGATTCTATGGCTACACCTTC	CAWSVGDRFYGYTF
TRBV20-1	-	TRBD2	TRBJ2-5	TGCAGTGCTAGATCTAGCGGGGGGAAGATTGAGACCCAGTACTTC	CSARSSGGKIETQYF
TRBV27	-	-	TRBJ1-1	TGTGCCAGCAGTCTATTTTCTCAGGGGCGAAACACTGAAGCTTTCTTT	CASSLFSQGRNTEAFF
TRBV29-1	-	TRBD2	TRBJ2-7	TGCAGCGTCCGACTAGCGGGGGGCTACGAGCAGTACTTC	CSVRLAGGYEQYF
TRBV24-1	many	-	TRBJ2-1	TGTGCCACCAGTGACGGTTTCTCCGTCAATGAGCAGTTCTTC	CATSDGFSVNEQFF
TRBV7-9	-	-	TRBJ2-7	TGTGTCAGCAGCATGGGCGACGAGCAGTACTTC	CVSSMGDEQYF
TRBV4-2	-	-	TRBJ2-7	TGTGCCAGCAGCCAAGGTCAAGGGGGCGGGGATGAGCAGTACTTC	CASSQGQGGGDEQYF
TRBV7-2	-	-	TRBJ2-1	TGTGCCAGCAGCGCCACTACTAGTTACGAGCAGTTCTTC	CASSATTSYEQFF
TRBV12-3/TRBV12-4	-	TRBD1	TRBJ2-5	TGTGCCAGCAGTAAGGGACAGGGTTGGGAAGAGACCCAGTACTTC	CASSKGQGWEETQYF
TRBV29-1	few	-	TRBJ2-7	TGCAGCGTTGACCGCCGATGGGGTTCGAGGGAGCAGTACTTC	CSVDRRWGSREQYF
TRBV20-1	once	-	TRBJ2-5	TGCAGTGCGGCGTATACGGTCGGAGAGACCCAGTACTTC	CSAAYTVGETQYF
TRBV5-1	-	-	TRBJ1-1	TGCGCCAGCGGCTGGCAGTACAGCATGAACACTGAAGCTTTCTTT	CASGWQYSMNTEAFF
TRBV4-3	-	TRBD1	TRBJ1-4	TGCGCCAGCAGCCCAGGGGACAGGGACTATGAAAAACTGTTTTTT	CASSPGDRDYEKLFF
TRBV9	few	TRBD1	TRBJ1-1	TGTGCCACCAGCAGACAGGGGAACACTGAAGCTTTCTTT	CATSRQGNTEAFF
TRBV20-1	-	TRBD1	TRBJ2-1	TGCAGTTCTAGGAGAGCCACAGGGGCGGCGGGCAATGAGCAGTTCTTC	CSSRRATGAAGNEQFF
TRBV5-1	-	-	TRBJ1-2	TGCGCCAGCAGCGTGGTAGTTGATGGGGGCTACACCTTC	CASSVVVDGGYTF
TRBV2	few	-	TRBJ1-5	TGTGCCAGCAGTGAATTCAGGGATAGCAATCAGCCCCAGCATTTT	CASSEFRDSNQPQHF
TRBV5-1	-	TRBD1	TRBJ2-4	TGCGCCAGCAGCCCACTCGGACAGGTTAAAAACATTCAGTACTTC	CASSPLGQVKNIQYF
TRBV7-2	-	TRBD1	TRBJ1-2	TGTGCCAGCAGCTTAGGGGGGGGGGGACAGGGCTATGGCTACACCTTC	CASSLGGGGQGYGYTF
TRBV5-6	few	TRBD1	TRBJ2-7	TGTGCCAGCAGCTTGGGGGGACAGGGCTACAATGAGCAGTACTTC	CASSLGGQGYNEQYF
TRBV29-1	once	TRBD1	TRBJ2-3	TGCAGCGTTGAAGGCCACTCCGGGACAGGGGCTGGAGATACGCAGTATTTT	CSVEGHSGTGAGDTQYF
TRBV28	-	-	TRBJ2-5	TGTGCCAGCAGTTTACGGGACACAAAAGAGACCCAGTACTTC	CASSLRDTKETQYF
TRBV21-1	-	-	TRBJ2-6	TGTGCCAGCAGCAAAGAAGACAGGGGCTCTGGGACCAACGTCCTGACTTTC	CASSKEDRGSGTNVLTF